A selection of T cell receptor beta chains follows, all from one sample in a study of glioma-infiltrating T cells after dendritic cell vaccination. The protocol was immunoSEQ multiplex PCR, while the TCRdb copy is restricted to in-frame clones and leaves out a portion. This table has 65,000 to 90,000 clones, roughly 80% appearing once. Source: blood, taken before dendritic cell vaccination. All receptors come from a human donor with glioblastoma. CDR3s include the opening cysteine and the closing phenylalanine or tryptophan. A D gene is named only where the DNA matches it firmly. Not all rows give a size; the values are once, few, many and, for expanded clones, a class.

v_gene	d_gene	abundance	j_gene	CDR3aa	CDR3nt
TRBV19	TRBD1	few	TRBJ1-1	CASTELSGRGRATEAFF	TGTGCCAGTACGGAGTTAAGCGGCAGGGGGCGGGCCACTGAAGCTTTCTTT
TRBV7-3	NA	NA	TRBJ2-2	CASSLIVGQGNTGELFF	TGTGCCAGCAGCTTAATCGTCGGGCAGGGGAACACCGGGGAGCTGTTTTTT
TRBV9	TRBD1	NA	TRBJ1-4	CASSVKTGSNEKLFF	TGTGCCAGCAGCGTTAAGACAGGGTCTAATGAAAAACTGTTTTTT
TRBV5-1	NA	NA	TRBJ2-3	CASSGRSFTDTQYF	TGCGCCAGCAGCGGCCGGAGTTTCACAGATACGCAGTATTTT
TRBV7-6	NA	NA	TRBJ1-5	CASSLAGATDHRGQPQHF	TGTGCCAGCAGCTTAGCGGGGGCGACGGATCATAGAGGCCAGCCCCAGCATTTT
TRBV19	TRBD1	NA	TRBJ1-3	CASSILGQGLLFSGNTIYF	TGTGCCAGTAGTATATTGGGACAGGGCCTTCTTTTCTCTGGAAACACCATATATTTT
TRBV6-1	NA	NA	TRBJ2-2	CASSEEGVVGELFF	TGTGCCAGCAGTGAAGAGGGGGTAGTCGGGGAGCTGTTTTTT
TRBV11-1	NA	NA	TRBJ1-6	CASRPRGYYNSPLHF	TGTGCCAGCAGACCCAGGGGATACTATAATTCACCCCTCCACTTT
TRBV11-2	TRBD1	NA	TRBJ1-3	CASSLQGAKYGNTIYF	TGTGCCAGCAGCCTCCAGGGGGCTAAGTATGGAAACACCATATATTTT
TRBV4-2	NA	NA	TRBJ2-7	CASSQAGGGPDEQYF	TGTGCCAGCAGCCAAGCTGGGGGGGGCCCCGACGAGCAGTACTTC